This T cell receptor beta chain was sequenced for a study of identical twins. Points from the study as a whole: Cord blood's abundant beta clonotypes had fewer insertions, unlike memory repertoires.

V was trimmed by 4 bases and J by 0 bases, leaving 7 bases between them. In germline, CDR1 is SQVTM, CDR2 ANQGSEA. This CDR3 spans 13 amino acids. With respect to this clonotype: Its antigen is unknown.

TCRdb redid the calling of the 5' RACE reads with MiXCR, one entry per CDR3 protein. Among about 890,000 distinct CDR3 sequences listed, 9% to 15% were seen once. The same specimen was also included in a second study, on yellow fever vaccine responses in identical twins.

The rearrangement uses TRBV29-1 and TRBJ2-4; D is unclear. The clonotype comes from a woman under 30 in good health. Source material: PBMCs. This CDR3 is CSVAVGAKNIQYF. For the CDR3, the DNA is TGCAGCGTTGCGGTGGGAGCCAAAAACATTCAGTACTTC.